This T cell receptor (beta chain) was retrieved from a study of blood T cell repertoires in COVID-19. Under the authors' procedure: By means of reference gene primer amplification, nucleated cell counts were estimated. Data came from immunoSEQ multiplex PCR; TCRdb stores just in-frame clones and leaves some out. That table gives V, J and clone size, and the DNA gave D and trimming. This sample has more than 200,000 clones, with around four fifths found just once. The length of the CDR3 is 14 residues. Germline CDR1 reads MNHNS; CDR2 reads SASEGT. Trimming pared 3 bases from V and 4 bases from J, leaving 11 bases between.

The chain recombines TRBV6-1 with TRBJ2-3; D is perhaps TRBD1 (6 bases). Material for sequencing was peripheral blood. The TCR originated in a man aged 40-55 years with active or convalescent COVID-19. CDR3 coding DNA: TGTGCCAGCAGTGAGGGGGCAGCTCCAGATACGCAGTATTTT. Amino acids: CASSEGAAPDTQYF.